The 25 T cell receptor beta chains below come from one sample, sequenced in a study of blood T cells in healthy people across ages. Then a second PCR, running about 7 to 11 cycles, was carried out with a sample-barcoded 5' primer and a J-beta primer mix. TCRdb processed the 5' RACE reads anew with MiXCR; each CDR3 protein has one entry. The table includes around 800,000 distinct CDR3 sequences, about 53% detected once. Sample: blood. The receptor source for this set is a man older than 75 in good health.

The chain carries TRBV7-9 and TRBJ2-3, with no clear D. Germline CDR1 reads SEHNR; CDR2 reads FQNEAQ (reference sequence). The CDR3 consists of 14 residues. Trimming removed 2 bases from V and 5 bases from J, with 11 bases in between. CDR3 sequence (DNA): TGTGCCAGCAGCTTAAATGATGCGAGAGATACGCAGTATTTT. Encoded protein: CASSLNDARDTQYF. Complete variable domain (other parts from reference TRBV7-9 and TRBJ2-3): DTGVSQNPRHKITKRGQNVTFRCDPISEHNRLYWYRQTLGQGPEFLTYFQNEAQLEKSRLLSDRFSAERPKGSFSTLEIQRTEQGDSAMYLCASSLNDARDTQYFGPGTRLTVL.

The table lists this clonotype with a few counts. The chain has TRBV12-3 or TRBV12-4 and TRBJ2-1; the D is unclear. Trimming took off 6 bases at V and 7 bases at J, with 13 bases between the two ends. The CDR3 has 13 amino acids. The DNA of the CDR3 is TGTGCCAGCAGCTTTCAGGCTGGGAATGAGCAGTTCTTC. Its protein product is CASSFQAGNEQFF.

The J gene is TRBJ2-3, the V gene TRBV21-1; TRBD2, the table's D call, was not compared with the DNA. TRBV21-1 is reported as a pseudogene. The CDR3 is 17 amino acids. The CDR3 here is CASNPHLAGGFTDTQYF. CDR3 DNA sequence: TGTGCCAGCAACCCACACTTAGCGGGAGGGTTCACAGATACGCAGTATTTT.

The CDR3, as DNA: TGTGCCAGCAGACTTGCCAATAGCGGGAGCCGAGGCGAGCAGTACTTC. It encodes CASRLANSGSRGEQYF. The chain has TRBV12-3 or TRBV12-4 and TRBJ2-7; TRBD2 agrees at 9 bases. The CDR3 is 16 residues long. After removal of 6 bases from V and 6 bases from J, the junction contained 15 bases not matched to a gene.

Turning to this clonotype: The germline gene is not matched at one end of the junction; a read error may be the cause. The chain has TRBV27 and TRBJ1-1; 8 positions agree with TRBD1. The CDR3 spans 16 residues. Germline V lookup: CDR1 MNHEY, CDR2 SMNVEV (reference sequence). The CDR3 sequence is CTSSLLTGALNTEAFF. The CDR3 bases are TGTACCAGCAGTTTATTGACAGGGGCCCTGAACACTGAAGCTTTCTTT.

The rearrangement uses TRBV5-1 and TRBJ2-5; 9 bases align to TRBD1. This CDR3 has 16 residues. With 6 bases clipped from V and 2 bases from J, the junction kept 11 bases outside the gene matches. Per the germline V gene, CDR1 is SGHRS and CDR2 is YFSETQ. The CDR3 reads CASNQVAGQGQETQYF. The CDR3 DNA sequence: TGCGCCAGCAACCAAGTCGCGGGACAGGGACAAGAGACCCAGTACTTC.

This chain connects TRBV12-3 or TRBV12-4 to TRBJ2-7; 9 bases align to TRBD1. V was pared by 7 bases and J by 2 bases, with 12 bases of the junction left unmatched. The CDR3 is 16 residues long. DNA of the CDR3: TGTGCCAGCACCCCAGGGCGCGGACAGGGGCCCTACGAGCAGTACTTC. Translated, it gives CASTPGRGQGPYEQYF.

J is TRBJ2-5 and V is TRBV9; 7 bases agree with TRBD1. CDR1 SGDLS and CDR2 YYNGEE come from the germline V gene. This CDR3 region has 15 residues. Germline trimming cut 2 bases from V and 5 bases from J; bases unmatched to any gene: 9. The CDR3 DNA is TGTGCCAGCAGCGTTCGGCCTACCAGGGGGGAGACCCAGTACTTC. It specifies CASSVRPTRGETQYF.

The chain is built from TRBV7-2 and TRBJ2-7, with no clear D. The J call could be wrong; TRBJ2-5 is a better fit for the DNA end. Germline CDR1 reads SGHTA; CDR2 reads FQGNSA. The CDR3 has 12 amino acids. The CDR3 nucleotides read TGTGCCAGCAGCTTAGATGCAAAGACCCAGTACTTC. Protein product: CASSLDAKTQYF.

This chain uses TRBV7-3 with TRBJ2-3, with 7 bases lining up with TRBD2. Germline lookup yields CDR1 SGHTA and CDR2 FQGTGA. The V gene end was trimmed by 1 base and the J gene end by 3 bases; junction bases not matched to a gene: 7. The CDR3 runs to 16 residues. Here the CDR3 reads CASSLIGGSRTDTQYF. In DNA, the CDR3 is TGTGCCAGCAGCTTAATAGGCGGGAGTCGGACAGATACGCAGTATTTT.

The genes are TRBV29-1 and TRBJ2-3; D tentatively fits TRBD1 or TRBD2 (5 bases each). This CDR3 has 16 residues. V was cut by 3 bases and J by 1 base, with 17 bases left in between. The germline V gene encodes CDR1 SQVTM and CDR2 ANQGSEA. DNA for the CDR3: TGCAGCGTTGAGGGACCACGGTATGGGGGCACAGATACGCAGTATTTT. This codes for CSVEGPRYGGTDTQYF.

The sample holds a few counts of this clonotype. The V and J genes are TRBV18 and TRBJ2-1; D perhaps matches TRBD2 (5 bases). The germline V gene encodes CDR1 KGHSH and CDR2 LQKENI. The CDR3 runs 15 residues. Trimming stripped 2 bases from V and 0 bases from J, with 8 bases between. DNA of the CDR3: TGTGCCAGCTCACCAGGACTGAGCTCCTACAATGAGCAGTTCTTC. Protein sequence: CASSPGLSSYNEQFF. The variable domain in full, with the rest retrieved from reference TRBV18 and TRBJ2-1, is NAGVMQNPRHLVRRRGQEARLRCSPMKGHSHVYWYRQLPEEGLKFMVYLQKENIIDESGMPKERFSAEFPKEGPSILRIQQVVRGDSAAYFCASSPGLSSYNEQFFGPGTRLTVL.

The V and J genes are TRBV6-1 and TRBJ2-1; D not certain. With 0 bases removed from V and 4 bases from J, the gap between germline ends came to 4 bases. The CDR3 runs 13 residues. Germline CDR1 MNHNS, CDR2 SASEGT. The CDR3 here is CASSEALYNEQFF. In DNA form, the CDR3 reads TGTGCCAGCAGTGAAGCCTTATACAATGAGCAGTTCTTC.

V is TRBV11-2 and J is TRBJ2-1, with TRBD2 matching over 9 bases. Germline assignment: CDR1 SGHAT and CDR2 FQNNGV. This CDR3 contains 16 residues. V was pared by 5 bases and J by 7 bases, with 12 bases of the junction left unmatched. The CDR3 DNA reads TGTGCCAGCAGCCTATCGGCGGGAGGGCTTGGGAATGAGCAGTTCTTC. Encoded protein: CASSLSAGGLGNEQFF.

This sequence joins TRBV6-4 and TRBJ1-2; 10 nucleotides align to TRBD1. V was clipped by 5 bases and J by 4 bases; unmatched bases: 4. The CDR3 consists of 14 residues. The V gene's germline CDR1 is MRHNA and CDR2 SNTAGT. CDR3 DNA: TGTGCCAGCAGTCCCGGGACAGGGGCCTATGGCTACACCTTC. It specifies CASSPGTGAYGYTF.

This rearrangement joins TRBV10-3 to TRBJ2-7; 9 bases agree with TRBD1. The CDR3 covers 15 residues. Germline CDR1 reads ENHRY; CDR2 reads SYGVKD. Trimming at V came to 8 bases and at J to 0 bases, leaving 8 bases not matched to a gene. The CDR3 loop is CAILKDRGSSYEQYF. The CDR3 DNA is TGTGCCATCCTTAAGGACAGGGGAAGCTCCTACGAGCAGTACTTC.

This chain uses TRBV6-5 with TRBJ1-6; 9 bases align to TRBD1. CDR3 length equals 16 residues. Germline CDR1 is MNHEY and CDR2 is SVGAGI. V lost 6 bases and J lost 5; bases outside the gene matches: 8. CDR3 sequence: CASSRTGARDNSPLHF. The CDR3 bases are TGTGCCAGCAGCCGGACAGGGGCCAGGGATAATTCACCCCTCCACTTT.

This clonotype has just a few counts. The chain employs TRBV6-5 and TRBJ2-1; 7 nucleotides agree with TRBD2. V was clipped by 8 bases and J by 8 bases; unmatched bases: 9. The CDR3 is 13 amino acids. Germline-derived CDR1 and CDR2 are MNHEY and SVGAGI. The DNA of the CDR3 is TGTGCCAGCGGACGCGGGAGTTATGATGAGCAGTTCTTC. Translation gives CASGRGSYDEQFF.

The chain recombines TRBV12-3 or TRBV12-4 with TRBJ2-7; no clear D gene. V lost 7 bases to trimming and J lost 5 bases, with 9 bases between them. The CDR3 totals 11 residues. CDR3 sequence: CASTGKDEQYF. As DNA, the CDR3 is TGTGCCAGCACCGGAAAGGACGAGCAGTACTTC.

This chain connects TRBV20-1 to TRBJ1-2; D uncertain. Trimming pared 6 bases from V and 4 bases from J, leaving 9 bases between. The CDR3 is 11 amino acids. Germline CDR1 reads DFQATT; CDR2 reads SNEGSKA (reference sequence). The CDR3 region has the DNA TGCAGTGCAGACGACCTCTATGGCTACACCTTC. This translates into CSADDLYGYTF.

The V gene is TRBV4-1, the J gene TRBJ2-1, with D tentatively TRBD2 (5 bases). The CDR3 has 14 amino acids. The ends were cut back, 5 bases at V and 5 bases at J, with 13 bases in the middle. The germline V gene encodes CDR1 MGHRA and CDR2 YSYEKL. CDR3 DNA: TGCGCCAGCAGCTACCCCGGGGTGAACAATGAGCAGTTCTTC. Protein: CASSYPGVNNEQFF.

The chain employs TRBV3-1 and TRBJ2-4, with a weak D call TRBD2 (5 bases). The assigned J gene may be wrong: the sequence end matches TRBJ2-5 better. Germline V lookup: CDR1 LGHDT, CDR2 YNNKEL (reference sequence). The length of the CDR3 is 13 residues. This CDR3 reads CASSQSSSGTQYF. In DNA form, the CDR3 reads TGTGCCAGCAGCCAGTCTAGCAGTGGGACCCAGTACTTC.

This clonotype came up a few times. The rearrangement joins TRBV29-1 to TRBJ2-1, with TRBD2 identical over 14 bases. With 7 bases clipped from V and 7 bases from J, the junction kept 3 bases outside the gene matches. This CDR3 is 13 amino acids long. Germline V gene data show CDR1 as SQVTM and CDR2 as ANQGSEA. The CDR3 DNA is TGCAGCGACAGACTAGCGGGAGGGAATGAGCAGTTCTTC. Translating gives CSDRLAGGNEQFF.

V gene TRBV7-9 combines with J gene TRBJ1-1; TRBD1 is a possible D gene (5 bases). CDR3 size: 12 residues. Per germline, CDR1 SEHNR and CDR2 FQNEAQ (reference sequence). Trimming cost V 2 bases and J 10 bases, with 11 bases left between them. CDR3 in DNA: TGTGCCAGCAGCTTAACGGGGGACCCAGCTTTCTTT. This gives the protein CASSLTGDPAFF.

The gene calls are TRBV7-9 and TRBJ2-7; the D gene is possibly TRBD2 (6 bases). The CDR3 loop spans 14 amino acids. The V end lost 2 bases, the J end lost 5 bases, and 13 bases lay between the germline ends. In germline, CDR1 is SEHNR, CDR2 FQNEAQ (reference sequence). The CDR3 here is CASSLTTGVDEQYF. DNA of the CDR3: TGTGCCAGCAGCTTAACTACGGGAGTCGACGAGCAGTACTTC.